Shown below are 3 T cell receptor beta chains from a single sample sequenced in a study of quantifying T cell responses using KT2 cells. Study context: TCR alpha and beta constant-region primers primed reverse transcription of RNA.

Each cDNA got a UMI-containing oligo ligated at its 3' end. An equimolar mix of RC1.1 and RC1.2 primed the beta chain across TRBC1 and TRBC2. TCRdb redid the calling of the UMI-ligation and nested PCR reads with MiXCR, one entry per CDR3 protein. The sample includes about 33,000 distinct CDR3 sequences, 9% to 12% seen only once; the top ten take about 9.6%. Sample: PBMCs spiked with cells of the T cell clone KT2. These receptors were collected from a human donor.

V usage is TRBV10-2 and J usage is TRBJ1-1; tentatively, D is TRBD1 (6 bases). Deletions cut 0 bases from V and 4 bases from J, with 12 bases between. From germline, CDR1 is WSHSY and CDR2 SAAADI. This CDR3 is 15 amino acids long. The CDR3 nucleotides are TGCGCCAGCAGTGAGTCAACAACAGGGTCCACTGAAGCTTTCTTT. Translated: CASSESTTGSTEAFF.

The chain uses TRBV20-1 and TRBJ2-3; TRBD2 matches 8 bases. The germline CDR1 and CDR2 sequences are DFQATT and SNEGSKA (reference sequence). After removal of 1 base from V and 5 bases from J, the junction contained 8 bases not matched to a gene. This CDR3 region has 15 residues. Here the CDR3 DNA reads TGCAGTGCTAGAGTATCAGCGGGAGTTCAAGATACGCAGTATTTT. Amino acids: CSARVSAGVQDTQYF.

This sequence joins TRBV3-1 and TRBJ2-2; D possibly uses TRBD1 or TRBD2 (5 bases each). The CDR3 sequence is 14 residues long. Germline CDR1 LGHDT, CDR2 YNNKEL (reference sequence). V was cut by 3 bases and J by 7 bases, with 12 bases left in between. CDR3 protein: CASSQGVSFGELFF. In DNA, the CDR3 is TGTGCCAGCAGCCAGGGGGTCTCATTCGGGGAGCTGTTTTTT.